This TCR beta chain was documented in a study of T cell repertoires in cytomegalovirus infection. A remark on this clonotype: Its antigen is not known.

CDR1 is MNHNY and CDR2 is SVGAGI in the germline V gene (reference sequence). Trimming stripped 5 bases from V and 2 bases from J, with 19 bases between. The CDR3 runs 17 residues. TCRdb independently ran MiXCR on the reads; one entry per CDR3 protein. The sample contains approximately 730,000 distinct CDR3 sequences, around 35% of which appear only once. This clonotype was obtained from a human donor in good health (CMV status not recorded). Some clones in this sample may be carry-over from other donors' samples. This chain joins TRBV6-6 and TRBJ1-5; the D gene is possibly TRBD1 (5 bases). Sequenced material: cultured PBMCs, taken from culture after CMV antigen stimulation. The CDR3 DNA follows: TGTGCCAGCAGTGCGGCCGAGGGGATTGGGGGCAATCAGCCCCAGCATTTT. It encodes CASSAAEGIGGNQPQHF.